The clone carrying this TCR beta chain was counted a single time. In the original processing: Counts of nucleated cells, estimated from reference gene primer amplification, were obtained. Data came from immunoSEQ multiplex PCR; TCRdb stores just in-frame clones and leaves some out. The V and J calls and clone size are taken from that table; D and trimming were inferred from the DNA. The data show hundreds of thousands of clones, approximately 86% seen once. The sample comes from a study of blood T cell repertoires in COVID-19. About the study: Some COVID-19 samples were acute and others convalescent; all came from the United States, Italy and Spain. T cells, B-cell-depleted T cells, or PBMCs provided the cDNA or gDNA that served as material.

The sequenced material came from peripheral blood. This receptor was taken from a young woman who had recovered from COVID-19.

CDR3 region: CASSQAMWGDEAFF. The DNA for the CDR3 is TGCGCCAGCAGCCAAGCCATGTGGGGGGATGAAGCTTTCTTT. The V and J genes are TRBV4-1 and TRBJ1-1, with D perhaps TRBD1 (5 bases). This CDR3 has 14 amino acids. V shed 1 base and J shed 7 bases, with 13 bases lying between them. Germline values: CDR1 MGHRA, CDR2 YSYEKL.